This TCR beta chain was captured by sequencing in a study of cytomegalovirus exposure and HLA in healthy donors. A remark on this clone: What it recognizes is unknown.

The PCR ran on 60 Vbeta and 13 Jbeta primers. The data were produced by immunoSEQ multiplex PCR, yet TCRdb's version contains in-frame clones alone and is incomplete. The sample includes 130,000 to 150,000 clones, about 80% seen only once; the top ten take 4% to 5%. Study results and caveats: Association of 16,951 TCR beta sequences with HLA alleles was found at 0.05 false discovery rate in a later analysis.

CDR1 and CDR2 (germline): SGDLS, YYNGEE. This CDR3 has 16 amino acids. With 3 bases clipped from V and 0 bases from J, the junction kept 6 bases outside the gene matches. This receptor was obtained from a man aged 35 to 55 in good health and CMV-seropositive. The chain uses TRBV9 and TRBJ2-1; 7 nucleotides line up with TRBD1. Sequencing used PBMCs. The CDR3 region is CASSEQGTSSYNEQFF. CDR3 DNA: TGTGCCAGCAGCGAACAGGGGACCAGCTCCTACAATGAGCAGTTCTTC.